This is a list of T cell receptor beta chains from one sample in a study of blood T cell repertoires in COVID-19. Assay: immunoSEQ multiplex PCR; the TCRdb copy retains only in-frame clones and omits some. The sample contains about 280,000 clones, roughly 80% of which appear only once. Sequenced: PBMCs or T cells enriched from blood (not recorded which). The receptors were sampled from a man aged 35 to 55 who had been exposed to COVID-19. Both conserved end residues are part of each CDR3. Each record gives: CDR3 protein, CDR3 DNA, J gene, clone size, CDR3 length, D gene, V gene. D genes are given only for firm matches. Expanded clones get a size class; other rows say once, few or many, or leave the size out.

CASSSTGFDEQFF TGTGCCAGCTCGTCCACAGGGTTCGATGAGCAGTTCTTC TRBJ2-1 once 13 NA TRBV18
CASSISMRASDYGYTF TGTGCCAGTAGTATATCGATGAGGGCCTCGGACTATGGCTACACCTTC TRBJ1-2 NA 16 NA TRBV19
CASSHLGLAGFNEQFF TGTGCCAGCAGCCATCTGGGGCTAGCGGGATTCAATGAGCAGTTCTTC TRBJ2-1 NA 16 TRBD2 TRBV3-1/TRBV3-2
CASSGPGTSGYEQYF TGTGCCAGCAGCGGACCCGGGACTAGCGGTTACGAGCAGTACTTC TRBJ2-7 NA 15 TRBD2 TRBV7-6
CASSEQGGNEKLFF TGTGCCAGCAGTGAACAGGGCGGCAATGAAAAACTGTTTTTT TRBJ1-4 NA 14 NA TRBV2
CASSQGFRTPIHQPQHF TGTGCCAGCAGCCAGGGTTTTAGGACACCGATCCATCAGCCCCAGCATTTT TRBJ1-5 NA 17 NA TRBV3-1/TRBV3-2
CASSQQFYEQYF TGTGCCAGCTCACAACAGTTCTACGAGCAGTACTTC TRBJ2-7 NA 12 NA TRBV18
CASSQGDSSYNEQFF TGTGCCAGCAGCCAGGGGGACAGCTCCTACAATGAGCAGTTCTTC TRBJ2-1 once 15 TRBD1 TRBV7-9
CASSLGLPDTQYF TGTGCCAGCAGCCTAGGACTCCCAGATACGCAGTATTTT TRBJ2-3 NA 13 NA TRBV7-9
CAISIGSAANQPQHF TGTGCCATCAGTATAGGCAGTGCGGCCAATCAGCCCCAGCATTTT TRBJ1-5 NA 15 NA TRBV10-3
CASSLLGTSTSYEQYF TGCGCCAGCAGCTTGTTGGGGACTAGCACCTCCTACGAGCAGTACTTC TRBJ2-7 once 16 TRBD2 TRBV5-1
CASSWGGGEQFF TGCGCCAGCAGCTGGGGGGGCGGTGAGCAGTTCTTC TRBJ2-1 NA 12 NA TRBV4-1
CASSQGVSNQPQHF TGTGCCAGCAGCCAAGGGGTAAGCAATCAGCCCCAGCATTTT TRBJ1-5 NA 14 NA TRBV7-2
CASSAPATDTGELFF TGTGCCAGCAGCGCACCGGCCACAGACACCGGGGAGCTGTTTTTT TRBJ2-2 few 15 NA TRBV9
CASSPDTAYEQYF TGTGCCAGCTCACCAGACACTGCCTACGAGCAGTACTTC TRBJ2-7 NA 13 NA TRBV18
CASISTPSSYNEQFF TGTGCCAGCATCTCTACCCCTAGCTCCTACAATGAGCAGTTCTTC TRBJ2-1 NA 15 NA TRBV6-5
CASRSTGDAESMTYNEQFF TGTGCCAGCCGATCGACAGGGGACGCGGAGTCGATGACATACAATGAGCAGTTCTTC TRBJ2-1 NA 19 TRBD1 TRBV13
CASGPGEEWHEQFF TGTGCCAGCGGTCCGGGAGAGGAGTGGCATGAGCAGTTCTTC TRBJ2-1 NA 14 NA TRBV13
CASSGLPGQTLEAFF TGTGCTAGTTCGGGGCTCCCGGGACAGACGTTAGAAGCTTTCTTT TRBJ1-1 NA 15 TRBD1 TRBV12-5
CSASSAGSSYNSPLHF TGCAGTGCTAGTAGTGCAGGGTCCTCCTATAATTCACCCCTCCACTTT TRBJ1-6 NA 16 NA TRBV20-1
CASSPGTGLTDTQYF TGTGCCAGCTCGCCGGGGACAGGGCTGACAGATACGCAGTATTTT TRBJ2-3 NA 15 TRBD1 TRBV18
CATHRGPGQPQHF TGTGCCACCCACAGGGGCCCAGGGCAGCCCCAGCATTTT TRBJ1-5 NA 13 TRBD1 TRBV6-5